Reported below is one T cell receptor (beta chain). This sample's treatment: randomized to nivolumab then ipilimumab (arm A) or the reverse (arm B). None of the patients previously received DNA-damaging chemotherapy. Sorted cells were live CD3+CD8+, lacking CD19 and CD56, from PBMCs. This record comes from a study of sequential checkpoint blockade in melanoma. About the study: Patients were randomized 1:1 to nivolumab-then-ipilimumab or ipilimumab-then-nivolumab first-line. Each arm's sequence ended with maintenance nivolumab.

Germline lookup yields CDR1 PRHDT and CDR2 FYEKMQ (reference sequence). The CDR3 sequence is 16 residues long. The junction had 4 bases not matched to a gene; V was cut back by 0 bases and J by 5 bases. Sequenced by immunoSEQ multiplex PCR; TCRdb stores in-frame clones only, minus some. The sample shows about 17,000 clones, around 70% of them seen only once. Material: CD8+ T cells sorted from blood (inferred from file names), obtained from a patient given nivolumab and ipilimumab in sequence. The V and J genes are TRBV13 and TRBJ2-3; 11 positions agree with TRBD2. This sequence originates from a human donor with melanoma. The CDR3 reads CASSLGLAGERDTQYF. CDR3 coding DNA: TGTGCCAGCAGCTTAGGACTAGCGGGGGAGAGAGATACGCAGTATTTT.